This is a list of T cell receptor beta chains from one sample in a study of control samples from healthy donors and cancer patients. Produced via immunoSEQ multiplex PCR; TCRdb's table is partial and in-frame only. The top ten hold about 2% of the sample, which has fewer than 100,000 clones, roughly 86% seen once. The source material was blood. The receptors stem from a man aged 60 to 69 in good health. The CDR3 runs from the conserved cysteine through the conserved F or W. Each record gives: J gene, D gene, clone size, V gene, CDR3 protein, CDR3 DNA. D genes are given only for firm matches. Some rows mark clone size as missing; the rest say once, few, many or name a class of expanded clone.

j_call: TRBJ2-1
d_call: .
clone_size: .
v_call: TRBV9
cdr3_aa: CASSVAGNYNEQFF
cdr3_nt: TGTGCCAGCAGCGTTGCGGGGAACTACAATGAGCAGTTCTTC

j_call: TRBJ2-1
d_call: TRBD1
clone_size: .
v_call: TRBV28
cdr3_aa: CASSLLDLVSRDREDEQFF
cdr3_nt: TGTGCCAGCAGTTTATTAGACCTGGTGTCCCGGGACAGGGAAGATGAGCAGTTCTTC

j_call: TRBJ1-1
d_call: .
clone_size: .
v_call: TRBV15
cdr3_aa: CATSRDKWLNTEAFF
cdr3_nt: TGTGCCACCAGCAGAGATAAGTGGCTGAACACTGAAGCTTTCTTT

j_call: TRBJ2-7
d_call: .
clone_size: .
v_call: TRBV2
cdr3_aa: CASSEGVGAAYEQYF
cdr3_nt: TGTGCCAGCAGTGAAGGGGTAGGGGCGGCCTACGAGCAGTACTTC

j_call: TRBJ2-7
d_call: .
clone_size: .
v_call: TRBV28
cdr3_aa: CASSFLGGLTPTTKNGYEQYF
cdr3_nt: TGTGCCAGCAGTTTTTTGGGGGGCCTCACACCAACCACAAAGAATGGATACGAGCAGTACTTC

j_call: TRBJ2-1
d_call: TRBD2
clone_size: .
v_call: TRBV7-2
cdr3_aa: CASSLLAGGSGSYNEQFF
cdr3_nt: TGTGCCAGCAGCTTACTAGCGGGAGGTTCGGGCTCCTACAATGAGCAGTTCTTC

j_call: TRBJ1-5
d_call: .
clone_size: .
v_call: TRBV4-1
cdr3_aa: CASSQTQGINQPQHF
cdr3_nt: TGCGCCAGCAGCCAAACGCAGGGGATCAATCAGCCCCAGCATTTT

j_call: TRBJ2-3
d_call: TRBD2
clone_size: .
v_call: TRBV5-1
cdr3_aa: CASSRGTSGSADTQYF
cdr3_nt: TGCGCCAGCAGCAGAGGGACTAGCGGGAGCGCAGATACGCAGTATTTT

j_call: TRBJ2-4
d_call: TRBD1
clone_size: .
v_call: TRBV5-1
cdr3_aa: CASSRTGTKNIQYF
cdr3_nt: TGCGCCAGCAGCCGGACAGGGACCAAAAACATTCAGTACTTC

j_call: TRBJ2-2
d_call: .
clone_size: .
v_call: TRBV18
cdr3_aa: CASSPSRDPNTGELFF
cdr3_nt: TGTGCCAGCTCACCAAGCCGGGACCCGAACACCGGGGAGCTGTTTTTT

j_call: TRBJ1-1
d_call: .
clone_size: .
v_call: TRBV6-5
cdr3_aa: CASTPPTGGNTEAFF
cdr3_nt: TGTGCCAGCACCCCCCCGACGGGGGGAAACACTGAAGCTTTCTTT

j_call: TRBJ1-2
d_call: TRBD1
clone_size: few
v_call: TRBV30
cdr3_aa: CAWSDGQGYHYGYTF
cdr3_nt: TGTGCCTGGAGTGACGGACAGGGTTATCACTATGGCTACACCTTC

j_call: TRBJ2-1
d_call: TRBD2
clone_size: few
v_call: TRBV5-1
cdr3_aa: CASSLGLAGVWDEQFF
cdr3_nt: TGCGCCAGCAGCTTGGGCCTAGCGGGAGTCTGGGATGAGCAGTTCTTC

j_call: TRBJ1-6
d_call: TRBD1
clone_size: few
v_call: TRBV27
cdr3_aa: CASCIDRVSSPLHF
cdr3_nt: TGTGCCAGCTGCATCGACAGGGTCAGTTCACCCCTCCACTTT

j_call: TRBJ1-1
d_call: .
clone_size: .
v_call: TRBV6-5
cdr3_aa: CASTQGTEAFF
cdr3_nt: TGTGCCAGCACCCAGGGAACTGAAGCTTTCTTT

j_call: TRBJ2-3
d_call: TRBD1
clone_size: .
v_call: TRBV24-1
cdr3_aa: CATSLQGALTDTQYF
cdr3_nt: TGTGCCACCAGTCTACAGGGGGCGCTGACAGATACGCAGTATTTT

j_call: TRBJ1-2
d_call: TRBD1
clone_size: .
v_call: TRBV19
cdr3_aa: CASRLTGGSGYTF
cdr3_nt: TGTGCCAGTCGGCTGACAGGGGGTAGTGGCTACACCTTC

j_call: TRBJ2-7
d_call: TRBD1
clone_size: once
v_call: TRBV18
cdr3_aa: CASSPGTEAYEQYF
cdr3_nt: TGTGCCAGCTCACCGGGGACAGAAGCCTACGAGCAGTACTTC

j_call: TRBJ2-2
d_call: .
clone_size: .
v_call: TRBV2
cdr3_aa: CASREIAGSTGELFF
cdr3_nt: TGTGCCAGCAGGGAAATTGCGGGCAGCACCGGGGAGCTGTTTTTT

j_call: TRBJ1-5
d_call: TRBD1
clone_size: .
v_call: TRBV25-1
cdr3_aa: CASSATGASNQPQHF
cdr3_nt: TGTGCCAGCAGTGCGACAGGGGCGAGCAATCAGCCCCAGCATTTT

j_call: TRBJ2-3
d_call: .
clone_size: .
v_call: TRBV4-1
cdr3_aa: CASSQDGVATTTDTQYF
cdr3_nt: TGCGCCAGCAGCCAAGATGGGGTCGCCACCACCACAGATACGCAGTATTTT

j_call: TRBJ2-2
d_call: .
clone_size: .
v_call: TRBV5-5
cdr3_aa: CASSLGPATNTGELFF
cdr3_nt: TGTGCCAGCAGCTTAGGTCCAGCAACGAACACCGGGGAGCTGTTTTTT

j_call: TRBJ2-7
d_call: .
clone_size: .
v_call: TRBV2
cdr3_aa: CATSGDTSYEQYF
cdr3_nt: TGTGCCACCTCAGGGGACACCTCCTACGAGCAGTACTTC

j_call: TRBJ2-2
d_call: TRBD2
clone_size: once
v_call: TRBV6-6
cdr3_aa: CASSRGLAGVGTGELFF
cdr3_nt: TGTGCCAGCAGTCGGGGACTAGCGGGAGTTGGCACCGGGGAGCTGTTTTTT

j_call: TRBJ2-1
d_call: TRBD2
clone_size: once
v_call: TRBV5-1
cdr3_aa: CASSLAGGRAKRYNEQFF
cdr3_nt: TGCGCCAGCAGCTTGGCCGGGGGGAGGGCCAAACGGTACAATGAGCAGTTCTTC

j_call: TRBJ1-1
d_call: .
clone_size: .
v_call: TRBV11-2
cdr3_aa: CASSPGVGYTEAFF
cdr3_nt: TGTGCCAGCAGCCCCGGGGTGGGGTACACTGAAGCTTTCTTT

j_call: TRBJ1-4
d_call: .
clone_size: .
v_call: TRBV12-3/TRBV12-4
cdr3_aa: CASSLQRREKLFF
cdr3_nt: TGTGCCAGCAGCCTGCAGAGGAGGGAAAAACTGTTTTTT

j_call: TRBJ1-1
d_call: .
clone_size: .
v_call: TRBV19
cdr3_aa: CASSRARGAEAFF
cdr3_nt: TGTGCCAGTAGTAGAGCCCGGGGGGCTGAAGCTTTCTTT

j_call: TRBJ2-7
d_call: .
clone_size: few
v_call: TRBV10-1
cdr3_aa: CASSEDGITYEQYF
cdr3_nt: TGCGCCAGCAGTGAGGACGGAATTACCTACGAGCAGTACTTC

j_call: TRBJ2-3
d_call: TRBD2
clone_size: .
v_call: TRBV9
cdr3_aa: CASSVEASGRGTDTQYF
cdr3_nt: TGTGCCAGCAGCGTAGAGGCTAGCGGGAGGGGAACAGATACGCAGTATTTT

j_call: TRBJ1-2
d_call: .
clone_size: .
v_call: TRBV5-4
cdr3_aa: CASSFSGELGYTF
cdr3_nt: TGTGCCAGCAGCTTCTCAGGGGAACTTGGCTACACCTTC

j_call: TRBJ1-1
d_call: .
clone_size: few
v_call: TRBV5-3
cdr3_aa: CARSLKNGPRNTEAFF
cdr3_nt: TGTGCCAGAAGCTTAAAAAATGGACCGAGGAACACTGAAGCTTTCTTT

j_call: TRBJ1-1
d_call: TRBD1
clone_size: .
v_call: TRBV2
cdr3_aa: CASQDRRITEAFF
cdr3_nt: TGTGCCAGCCAGGACAGGCGAATCACTGAAGCTTTCTTT

j_call: TRBJ2-7
d_call: .
clone_size: .
v_call: TRBV6-5
cdr3_aa: CATKVTYEQYF
cdr3_nt: TGTGCCACCAAGGTCACCTATGAGCAGTACTTC

j_call: TRBJ1-5
d_call: .
clone_size: .
v_call: TRBV7-2
cdr3_aa: CATGGSYSNQPQHF
cdr3_nt: TGTGCCACCGGGGGATCCTATAGCAATCAGCCCCAGCATTTT

j_call: TRBJ1-2
d_call: .
clone_size: medium-sized
v_call: TRBV11-2
cdr3_aa: CASSLDLVGGGYTF
cdr3_nt: TGTGCCAGCAGCTTAGATCTTGTAGGTGGTGGCTACACCTTC

j_call: TRBJ1-1
d_call: TRBD1
clone_size: .
v_call: TRBV3-1/TRBV3-2
cdr3_aa: CASSQDAGGIEAFF
cdr3_nt: TGTGCCAGCAGCCAAGACGCAGGGGGGATTGAAGCTTTCTTT

j_call: TRBJ2-7
d_call: .
clone_size: .
v_call: TRBV5-6
cdr3_aa: CATSSGQPSSPYEQYF
cdr3_nt: TGTGCCACCAGCTCTGGACAGCCCTCATCCCCCTACGAGCAGTACTTC

j_call: TRBJ1-1
d_call: TRBD1
clone_size: .
v_call: TRBV7-3
cdr3_aa: CASSTGVGTEAFF
cdr3_nt: TGTGCCAGCAGTACAGGGGTAGGAACTGAAGCTTTCTTT

j_call: TRBJ1-6
d_call: .
clone_size: once
v_call: TRBV9
cdr3_aa: CASSVGVRSNSPLHF
cdr3_nt: TGTGCCAGCAGCGTAGGGGTACGATCAAATTCACCCCTCCACTTT

j_call: TRBJ2-7
d_call: TRBD1
clone_size: .
v_call: TRBV7-9
cdr3_aa: CASSLGQGEEEQYF
cdr3_nt: TGTGCCAGCAGTTTGGGACAGGGAGAGGAGGAGCAGTACTTC

j_call: TRBJ2-6
d_call: TRBD2
clone_size: .
v_call: TRBV3-1/TRBV3-2
cdr3_aa: CASSQLAGGAGANVLTF
cdr3_nt: TGTGCCAGCAGCCAACTAGCGGGGGGCGCCGGGGCCAACGTCCTGACTTTC

j_call: TRBJ2-7
d_call: .
clone_size: .
v_call: TRBV5-4
cdr3_aa: CASRPEPINYYEQYF
cdr3_nt: TGTGCCAGCAGGCCTGAGCCAATAAACTACTACGAGCAGTACTTC

j_call: TRBJ1-1
d_call: .
clone_size: .
v_call: TRBV28
cdr3_aa: CASSFRWTFMNTEAFF
cdr3_nt: TGTGCCAGCAGTTTCCGCTGGACATTTATGAACACTGAAGCTTTCTTT

j_call: TRBJ1-6
d_call: .
clone_size: .
v_call: TRBV9
cdr3_aa: CASSVRGNADSPLHF
cdr3_nt: TGTGCCAGCAGCGTAAGGGGGAACGCTGATTCACCCCTCCACTTT

j_call: TRBJ2-3
d_call: .
clone_size: .
v_call: TRBV28
cdr3_aa: CASSSPTGIPSTDTQYF
cdr3_nt: TGTGCCAGCAGCTCCCCTACAGGGATTCCTAGCACAGATACGCAGTATTTT

j_call: TRBJ2-1
d_call: TRBD2
clone_size: .
v_call: TRBV10-1
cdr3_aa: CASSLPGTSSNEQFF
cdr3_nt: TGCGCCAGCAGCCTACCCGGGACTAGTTCCAATGAGCAGTTCTTC

j_call: TRBJ1-2
d_call: .
clone_size: .
v_call: TRBV19
cdr3_aa: CASRQGPHYGYTF
cdr3_nt: TGTGCCAGTAGGCAGGGTCCCCACTATGGCTACACCTTC

j_call: TRBJ1-5
d_call: TRBD1
clone_size: .
v_call: TRBV7-9
cdr3_aa: CASSLQGDSNQPQHF
cdr3_nt: TGTGCCAGCAGCTTACAGGGGGATAGCAATCAGCCCCAGCATTTT

j_call: TRBJ2-3
d_call: TRBD1
clone_size: .
v_call: TRBV5-5
cdr3_aa: CASRVSGRGIPDTQYF
cdr3_nt: TGTGCCAGCAGGGTTAGTGGCAGGGGGATTCCAGATACGCAGTATTTT

j_call: TRBJ2-1
d_call: .
clone_size: .
v_call: TRBV3-1/TRBV3-2
cdr3_aa: CASSDAIGSLYNEQFF
cdr3_nt: TGTGCCAGCAGCGACGCTATAGGGAGTTTGTACAATGAGCAGTTCTTC

j_call: TRBJ1-1
d_call: TRBD1
clone_size: .
v_call: TRBV6-5
cdr3_aa: CASSYGGGRGTEAFF
cdr3_nt: TGTGCCAGCAGTTACGGAGGGGGCCGGGGGACTGAAGCTTTCTTT

j_call: TRBJ2-7
d_call: .
clone_size: once
v_call: TRBV6-1
cdr3_aa: CASSEAGGLSYEQYF
cdr3_nt: TGTGCCAGCAGTGAAGCGGGGGGGCTCTCCTACGAGCAGTACTTC

j_call: TRBJ1-3
d_call: TRBD1
clone_size: .
v_call: TRBV6-5
cdr3_aa: CASSRTGAVGNTIYF
cdr3_nt: TGTGCCAGCAGTCGGACAGGGGCCGTTGGAAACACCATATATTTT